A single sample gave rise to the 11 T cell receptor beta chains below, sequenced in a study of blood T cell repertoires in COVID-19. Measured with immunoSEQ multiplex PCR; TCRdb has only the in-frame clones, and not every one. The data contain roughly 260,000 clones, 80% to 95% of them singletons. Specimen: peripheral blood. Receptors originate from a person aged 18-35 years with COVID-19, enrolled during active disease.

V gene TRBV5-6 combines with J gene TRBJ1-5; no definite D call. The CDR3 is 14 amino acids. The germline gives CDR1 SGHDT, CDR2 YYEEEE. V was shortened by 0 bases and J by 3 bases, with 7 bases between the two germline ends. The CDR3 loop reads CASSLGLHNQPQHF. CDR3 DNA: TGTGCCAGCAGCTTGGGACTTCACAATCAGCCCCAGCATTTT.

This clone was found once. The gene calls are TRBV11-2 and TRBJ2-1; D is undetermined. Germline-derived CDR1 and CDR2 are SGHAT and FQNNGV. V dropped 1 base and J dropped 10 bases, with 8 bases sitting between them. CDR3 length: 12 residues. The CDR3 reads CASSLVPGEQFF. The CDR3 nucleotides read TGTGCCAGCAGCTTAGTCCCAGGCGAGCAGTTCTTC. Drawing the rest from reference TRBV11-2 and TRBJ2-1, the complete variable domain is EAGVAQSPRYKIIEKRQSVAFWCNPISGHATLYWYQQILGQGPKLLIQFQNNGVVDDSQLPKDRFSAERLKGVDSTLKIQPAKLEDSAVYLCASSLVPGEQFFGPGTRLTVL.

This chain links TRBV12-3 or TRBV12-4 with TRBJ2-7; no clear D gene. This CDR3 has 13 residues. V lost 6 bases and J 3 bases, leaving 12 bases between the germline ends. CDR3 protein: CASSLIAGYEQYF. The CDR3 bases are TGTGCCAGCAGCCTTATCGCAGGCTACGAGCAGTACTTC.

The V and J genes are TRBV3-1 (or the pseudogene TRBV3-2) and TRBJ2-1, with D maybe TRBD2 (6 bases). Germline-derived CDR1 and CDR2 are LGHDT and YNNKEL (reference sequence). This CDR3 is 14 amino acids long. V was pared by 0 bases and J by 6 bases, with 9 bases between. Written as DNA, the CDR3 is TGTGCCAGCAGCCAAGATCCGACTAGCAATGAGCAGTTCTTC. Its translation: CASSQDPTSNEQFF.

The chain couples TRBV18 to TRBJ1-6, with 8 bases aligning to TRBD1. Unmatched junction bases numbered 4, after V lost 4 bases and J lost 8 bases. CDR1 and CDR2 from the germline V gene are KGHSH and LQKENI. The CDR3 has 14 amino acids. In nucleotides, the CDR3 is TGTGCCAGCTCACTCCTGGGACAGGATTCACCCCTCCACTTT. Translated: CASSLLGQDSPLHF.

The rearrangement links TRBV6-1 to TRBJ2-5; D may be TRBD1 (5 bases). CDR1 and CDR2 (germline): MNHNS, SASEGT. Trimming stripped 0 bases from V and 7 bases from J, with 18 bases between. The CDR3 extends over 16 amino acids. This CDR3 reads CASSEAGASLFGTQYF. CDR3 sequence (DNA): TGTGCCAGCAGTGAAGCTGGGGCGTCCCTATTTGGGACCCAGTACTTC.

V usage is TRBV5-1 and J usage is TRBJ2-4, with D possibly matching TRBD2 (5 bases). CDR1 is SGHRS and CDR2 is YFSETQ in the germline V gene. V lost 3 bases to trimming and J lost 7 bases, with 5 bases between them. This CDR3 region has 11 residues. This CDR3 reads CASSSGNIQYF. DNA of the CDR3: TGCGCCAGCAGCTCGGGGAACATTCAGTACTTC.

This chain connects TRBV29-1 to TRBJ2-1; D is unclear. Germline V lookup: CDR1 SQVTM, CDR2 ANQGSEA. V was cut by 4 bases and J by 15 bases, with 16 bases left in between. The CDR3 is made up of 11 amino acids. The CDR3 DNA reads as TGCAGCGTTGTAGCTGAAGACCCGCCGTTCTTC. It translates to CSVVAEDPPFF.

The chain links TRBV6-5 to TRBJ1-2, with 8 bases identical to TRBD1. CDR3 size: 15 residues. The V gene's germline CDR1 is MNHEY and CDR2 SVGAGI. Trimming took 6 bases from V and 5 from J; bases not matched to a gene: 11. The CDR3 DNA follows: TGTGCCAGCAGAACTCGCAGGGGGCGTTCATATGGCTACACCTTC. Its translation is CASRTRRGRSYGYTF.

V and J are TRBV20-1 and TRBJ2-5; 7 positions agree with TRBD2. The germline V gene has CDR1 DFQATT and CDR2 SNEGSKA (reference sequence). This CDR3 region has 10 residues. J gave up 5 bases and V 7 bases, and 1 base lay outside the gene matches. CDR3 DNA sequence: TGCAGTGGGGAGGGGGAGACCCAGTACTTC. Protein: CSGEGETQYF.

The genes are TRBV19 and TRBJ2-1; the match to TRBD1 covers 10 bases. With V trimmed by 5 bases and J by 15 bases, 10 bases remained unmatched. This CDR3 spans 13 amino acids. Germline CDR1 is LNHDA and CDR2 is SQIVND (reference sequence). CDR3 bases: TGTGCCAGTAGTCCCAGAGGGACAGGGGCCCCGTTCTTC. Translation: CASSPRGTGAPFF.